Following are 31 T cell receptor beta chains from one sample sequenced in a study of CD8+ T cells in alopecia areata. Investigators isolated RNA and reverse transcribed it into cDNA to act as the sequencing template. Clones were read by immunoSEQ multiplex PCR, and TCRdb kept only the in-frame ones, dropping some. The sample carries more than 110,000 clones, about 60% recorded once. This specimen consisted of CD4+ T cells sorted from blood, obtained at week 0. The receptors come from a human donor with alopecia areata.

DNA of the CDR3: TGTGCCTGGAGCCTCGACTCCGGGGTCACCGGGGAGCTGTTTTTT. Its protein product is CAWSLDSGVTGELFF. The chain recombines TRBV30 with TRBJ2-2; D might be TRBD2 (5 bases). V was shortened by 3 bases and J by 4 bases, with 15 bases between the two germline ends. The germline V gene encodes CDR1 GTSNPN and CDR2 SVGIG (reference sequence). This CDR3 spans 15 amino acids.

The chain combines TRBV11-2 with TRBJ2-7, with D possibly being TRBD1 or TRBD2 (6 bases each). This CDR3 region has 13 residues. Trimming pared 6 bases from V and 2 bases from J, leaving 11 bases between. Germline CDR1 and CDR2: SGHAT and FQNNGV. The CDR3 is CASSRGQTYEQYF. The CDR3, as DNA: TGTGCCAGCAGTCGGGGGCAGACCTACGAGCAGTACTTC.

The chain recombines TRBV5-4 with TRBJ2-6, with 7 positions matching TRBD1. Unmatched junction bases numbered 4, after V lost 0 bases and J lost 4 bases. CDR1 and CDR2 (germline): SGHNT, YYREEE (reference sequence). The CDR3 length is 16 residues. The DNA of the CDR3 is TGTGCCAGCAGCTTGGAGGGGGCAGTCGGGGCCAACGTCCTGACTTTC. Protein product: CASSLEGAVGANVLTF.

This rearrangement joins TRBV14 to TRBJ1-2; D not certain. There are 12 residues in the CDR3. Germline CDR1 reads SGHDN; CDR2 reads FVKESK. V was trimmed by 0 bases and J by 5 bases, leaving 4 bases between them. The CDR3, as DNA: TGTGCCAGCAGCCAAGAGACGTATGGCTACACCTTC. Residues: CASSQETYGYTF.

This clone has a single count. Other DNA sequences in this sample translate to the same CDR3. V and J are TRBV9 and TRBJ1-6; no reliable D call. From germline, CDR1 is SGDLS and CDR2 YYNGEE. The CDR3 spans 13 residues. V was cut by 0 bases and J by 6 bases, with 4 bases left in between. Here the CDR3 reads CASSVEGNSPLHF. CDR3 coding DNA: TGTGCCAGCAGCGTAGAGGGTAATTCACCCCTCCACTTT.

This clone has only a few counts. The chain employs TRBV5-1 and TRBJ2-1, with 16 bases aligning to TRBD2. Germline V gives CDR1 SGHRS, CDR2 YFSETQ. This CDR3 has 15 residues. V was clipped by 4 bases and J by 9 bases; unmatched bases: 4. This CDR3 is CASSTGLAGGPEQFF. As DNA, the CDR3 is TGCGCCAGCAGCACGGGACTAGCGGGGGGGCCTGAGCAGTTCTTC.

V and J are TRBV29-1 and TRBJ2-7, with D uncertain. The germline gives CDR1 SQVTM, CDR2 ANQGSEA. V was pared by 3 bases and J by 6 bases, with 15 bases between. The CDR3 has 13 amino acids. The CDR3 nucleotides are TGCAGCGTTGATGGGCCAGGCCCTCGCGAGCAGTACTTC. Protein sequence: CSVDGPGPREQYF.

The chain uses TRBV7-9 and TRBJ2-6; D is uncertain. CDR1 and CDR2 (germline): SEHNR, FQNEAQ (reference sequence). Trimming stripped 6 bases from V and 0 bases from J, with 12 bases between. The CDR3 is 16 residues long. CDR3: CASRDGYSSGANVLTF. In DNA form, the CDR3 reads TGTGCCAGCAGAGACGGGTATTCCTCTGGGGCCAACGTCCTGACTTTC.

The chain couples TRBV29-1 to TRBJ1-2; no firm D call. V gave up 7 bases and J gave up 4 bases, with 19 bases separating them. Looked up from germline, CDR1 is SQVTM and CDR2 is ANQGSEA. The CDR3 covers 14 residues. The CDR3 DNA is TGCAGCGCCGGTCCCCTAGTAGGCGGCTATGGCTACACCTTC. Amino acids: CSAGPLVGGYGYTF.

The rearrangement uses TRBV7-9 and TRBJ1-2, with D unclear. There are 14 residues in the CDR3. Between the trimmed V and J ends, which lost 2 bases and 1 base, there was a span of 8 bases. Germline values: CDR1 SEHNR, CDR2 FQNEAQ (reference sequence). CDR3 amino acids: CASSLRGSNYGYTF. Written as DNA, the CDR3 is TGTGCCAGCAGCTTAAGAGGGAGTAACTATGGCTACACCTTC.

The rearrangement uses TRBV4-1 and TRBJ2-7; D remains ambiguous. This CDR3 is built from 16 residues. The germline V gene has CDR1 MGHRA and CDR2 YSYEKL. V was cut by 1 base and J by 0 bases, with 13 bases left in between. CDR3 region: CASSQVGRTSSYEQYF. CDR3 coding DNA: TGCGCCAGCAGCCAAGTTGGGCGGACCAGCTCCTACGAGCAGTACTTC.

This chain uses TRBV27 with TRBJ2-3, with D maybe TRBD1 (6 bases). Trimming stripped 6 bases from V and 6 bases from J, with 22 bases between. This CDR3 has 16 amino acids. CDR1 and CDR2 (germline): MNHEY, SMNVEV (reference sequence). In DNA form, the CDR3 reads TGTGCCAGCAGAAGGGGCGGACAGCGTTTAAGGGATACGCAGTATTTT. The encoded protein is CASRRGGQRLRDTQYF.

The gene calls are TRBV20-1 and TRBJ1-2; 7 bases map to TRBD1. Trimming at V came to 6 bases and at J to 3 bases, leaving 1 base not matched to a gene. Germline V CDR1 and CDR2: DFQATT, SNEGSKA (reference sequence). CDR3 length equals 11 residues. CDR3 sequence (DNA): TGCAGTGCCGGGACAGACTATGGCTACACCTTC. Amino acids: CSAGTDYGYTF.

DNA for the CDR3: TGCAGCGTTGCAGGGACTCGCCAAGAGACCCAGTACTTC. Translating it yields CSVAGTRQETQYF. The chain carries TRBV29-1 and TRBJ2-5, with a possible D match to TRBD2 (6 bases). V was pared by 4 bases and J by 1 base, with 10 bases between. The V gene's germline CDR1 is SQVTM and CDR2 ANQGSEA. CDR3 size: 13 residues.

This clone is a singleton in its sample. This chain joins TRBV7-2 and TRBJ2-5; 7 positions agree with TRBD1. Germline V gene lookup returns CDR1 SGHTA and CDR2 FQGNSA. V lost 8 bases to trimming and J lost 1 base; unmatched junction nucleotides: 10. The CDR3 is 15 residues long. CDR3 bases: TGTGCCAGCCGACACGGGACAGCCACCCAAGAGACCCAGTACTTC. Translating it yields CASRHGTATQETQYF.

V is TRBV5-6 and J is TRBJ1-1; a possible D gene is TRBD1 (6 bases). Germline V lookup: CDR1 SGHDT, CDR2 YYEEEE. Trimming stripped 4 bases from V and 5 bases from J, with 24 bases between. This CDR3 is built from 17 residues. The CDR3 loop is CASSLYMIQGRGTEAFF. The CDR3 region has the DNA TGTGCCAGCAGCCTGTACATGATACAGGGAAGGGGTACTGAAGCTTTCTTT.

This clone was picked up a small number of times. V gene TRBV30 combines with J gene TRBJ2-7, with no clear D. Germline V gene sequence: CDR1 GTSNPN, CDR2 SVGIG (reference sequence). The V gene lost 2 bases and the J gene lost 4 bases, with 15 bases spanning the gap. CDR3 length equals 14 residues. This CDR3 is CAWSRSAGYYEQYF. CDR3 bases: TGTGCCTGGAGTCGGTCGGCCGGGTATTACGAGCAGTACTTC.

The sample holds a few counts of this clone. The J gene is TRBJ1-3, the V gene TRBV29-1; D is ambiguous. V lost 7 bases to trimming and J lost 0 bases, with 4 bases between them. The V gene's germline CDR1 is SQVTM and CDR2 ANQGSEA. The CDR3 is made up of 11 amino acids. The CDR3 DNA follows: TGCAGCGGGGTCTCTGGAAACACCATATATTTT. Amino acids: CSGVSGNTIYF. Complete variable domain (other parts from reference TRBV29-1 and TRBJ1-3): SAVISQKPSRDICQRGTSLTIQCQVDSQVTMMFWYRQQPGQSLTLIATANQGSEATYESGFVIDKFPISRPNLTFSTLTVSNMSPEDSSIYLCSGVSGNTIYFGEGSWLTVV.

The chain carries TRBV5-6 and TRBJ2-5, with 7 bases aligning to TRBD1. This CDR3 is 13 amino acids long. With 0 bases clipped from V and 6 bases from J, the junction kept 2 bases outside the gene matches. The germline V gene has CDR1 SGHDT and CDR2 YYEEEE. The CDR3 region has the DNA TGTGCCAGCAGCTTGGACAGGGGAAAGACCCAGTACTTC. It yields the protein CASSLDRGKTQYF.

V usage is TRBV7-2 and J usage is TRBJ1-3; the D gene is possibly TRBD1 (5 bases). The germline V gene has CDR1 SGHTA and CDR2 FQGNSA. CDR3 length equals 15 residues. V lost 5 bases and J 4 bases, leaving 15 bases between the germline ends. The CDR3 reads CASSPTSPGGNTIYF. The CDR3 region has the DNA TGTGCCAGCAGCCCGACATCGCCAGGGGGAAACACCATATATTTT.

The gene calls are TRBV5-1 and TRBJ2-3, with D perhaps matching TRBD1 or TRBD2 (5 bases each). Trimming took 4 bases from V and 0 from J, leaving 12 bases between them. Germline V gene sequence: CDR1 SGHRS, CDR2 YFSETQ. CDR3 length: 15 amino acids. For the CDR3, the DNA is TGCGCCAGCAGCGCCGGGACCCTTAGCACAGATACGCAGTATTTT. It translates to CASSAGTLSTDTQYF.

This clone was seen a single time. The chain combines TRBV6-5 with TRBJ2-7, with D possibly being TRBD1 (7 bases). Trimming removed 5 bases at V and 3 bases at J, with 17 bases between. CDR3 length: 15 residues. Germline V CDR1 and CDR2: MNHEY, SVGAGI. The CDR3 protein is CASSATRDSSYEQYF. As DNA, the CDR3 is TGTGCCAGCAGTGCCACGCGGGACAGCAGCTACGAGCAGTACTTC.

This chain connects TRBV2 to TRBJ2-7; D is unresolved. Germline V CDR1 and CDR2: SNHLY, FYNNEI. This CDR3 has 12 residues. V was trimmed by 9 bases and J by 0 bases, leaving 9 bases between them. Here the CDR3 reads CASRANSYEQYF. The DNA of the CDR3 is TGTGCCAGTCGGGCTAACTCCTACGAGCAGTACTTC.

This clone has only a few counts. This sequence joins TRBV27 and TRBJ2-5; D remains ambiguous. The germline V and J ends were trimmed by 3 bases and 7 bases, with 12 bases remaining between them. Germline CDR1 reads MNHEY; CDR2 reads SMNVEV (reference sequence). This CDR3 is 13 amino acids long. Written as DNA, the CDR3 is TGTGCCAGCAGTTTCAAGGCCGACGGGACCCAGTACTTC. Its protein is CASSFKADGTQYF.

The rearrangement links TRBV18 to TRBJ1-2; D not certain. Germline CDR1 is KGHSH and CDR2 is LQKENI. Trimming shortened V by 2 bases and J by 10 bases, and 17 bases separated the two germline ends. The CDR3 spans 14 residues. The CDR3 DNA follows: TGTGCCAGCTCACCAGGAGTTCAGACTATTACCTACACCTTC. It encodes CASSPGVQTITYTF.

The chain is built from TRBV5-1 and TRBJ1-3, with a tentative D call TRBD1 (6 bases). Germline V lookup: CDR1 SGHRS, CDR2 YFSETQ. The length of the CDR3 is 14 residues. Deletions cut 4 bases from V and 1 base from J, with 9 bases between. CDR3 bases: TGCGCCAGCAGCGACGACAGGTCTGGAAACACCATATATTTT. Its translation: CASSDDRSGNTIYF.

The chain uses TRBV10-3 and TRBJ2-3, with TRBD2 matching 7 bases. Germline V gene data show CDR1 as ENHRY and CDR2 as SYGVKD. The CDR3 is 14 residues long. The V segment lost 10 bases and the J segment 4 bases; nucleotides outside the gene matches: 11. The CDR3 sequence is CATQRGSVADTQYF. The CDR3, as DNA: TGTGCCACCCAGCGGGGTTCTGTCGCAGATACGCAGTATTTT.

The chain uses TRBV7-2 and TRBJ1-2, with D unclear. The CDR3 sequence is 12 residues long. CDR1 SGHTA and CDR2 FQGNSA come from the germline V gene. Trimming took 5 bases from V and 5 from J, leaving 9 bases between them. DNA of the CDR3: TGTGCCAGCAGCCTGCGGACTTATGGCTACACCTTC. It translates to CASSLRTYGYTF.

This clone showed up just a few times. One junction end disagrees with the germline gene, perhaps due to a read error. J is TRBJ2-2 and V is TRBV10-3; no reliable D call. This CDR3 contains 13 residues. CDR1 and CDR2 from the germline V gene are ENHRY and SYGVKD. The CDR3 here is CAISEQNSGELFF. The CDR3 bases are TGTGCCATCAGCGAACAGAACTCCGGGGAGCTGTTTTTT.

This clone has just a few counts. The rearrangement uses TRBV6-5 and TRBJ1-1; weak D call: TRBD1 (6 bases). Germline V gives CDR1 MNHEY, CDR2 SVGAGI. This CDR3 is 13 amino acids long. V was pared by 8 bases and J by 5 bases, with 15 bases between. This chain's CDR3 is CASGKTGRTEAFF. CDR3 coding DNA: TGTGCCAGCGGGAAGACAGGCCGGACTGAAGCTTTCTTT.

The chain links TRBV4-3 to TRBJ1-1; the D gene is possibly TRBD1 (6 bases). Germline V lookup: CDR1 LGHNA, CDR2 YSLEER. The CDR3 has 15 amino acids. Trimming shortened V by 1 base and J by 2 bases, and 11 bases separated the two germline ends. This chain's CDR3 is CASSQGGARNTEAFF. CDR3 sequence (DNA): TGCGCCAGCAGCCAAGGGGGGGCGAGAAACACTGAAGCTTTCTTT.